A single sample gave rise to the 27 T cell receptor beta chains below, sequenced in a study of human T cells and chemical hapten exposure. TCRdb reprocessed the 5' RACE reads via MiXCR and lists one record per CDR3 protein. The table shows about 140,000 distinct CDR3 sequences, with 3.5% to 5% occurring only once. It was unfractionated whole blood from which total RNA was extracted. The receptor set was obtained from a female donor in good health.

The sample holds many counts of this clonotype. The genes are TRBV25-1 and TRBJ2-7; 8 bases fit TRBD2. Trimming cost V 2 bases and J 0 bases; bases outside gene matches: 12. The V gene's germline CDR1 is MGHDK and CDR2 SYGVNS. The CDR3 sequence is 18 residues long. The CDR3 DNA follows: TGTGCCAGCAGTGAACTCGGACAACTAGCGGAGGCCTCCTACGAGCAGTACTTC. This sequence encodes CASSELGQLAEASYEQYF.

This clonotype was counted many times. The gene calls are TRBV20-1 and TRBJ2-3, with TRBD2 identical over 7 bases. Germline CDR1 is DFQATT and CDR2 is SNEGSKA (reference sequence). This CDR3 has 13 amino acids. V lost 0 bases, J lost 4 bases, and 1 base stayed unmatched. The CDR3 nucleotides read TGCAGTGCTAGAGAGGCGGGGGCAGATACGCAGTATTTT. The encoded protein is CSAREAGADTQYF.

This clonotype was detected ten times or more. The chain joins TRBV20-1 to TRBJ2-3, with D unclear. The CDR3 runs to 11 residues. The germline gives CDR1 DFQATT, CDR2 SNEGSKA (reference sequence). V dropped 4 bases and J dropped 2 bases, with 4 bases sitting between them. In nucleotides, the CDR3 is TGCAGTGCTACCTTCACAGATACGCAGTATTTT. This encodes CSATFTDTQYF.

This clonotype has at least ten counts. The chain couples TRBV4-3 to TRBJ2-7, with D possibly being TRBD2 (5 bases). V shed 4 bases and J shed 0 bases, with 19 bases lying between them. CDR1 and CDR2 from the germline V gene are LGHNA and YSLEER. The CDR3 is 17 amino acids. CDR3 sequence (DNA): TGCGCCAGCAGCCCAGGCGGTTTGAGCGGATACTCCTACGAGCAGTACTTC. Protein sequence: CASSPGGLSGYSYEQYF.

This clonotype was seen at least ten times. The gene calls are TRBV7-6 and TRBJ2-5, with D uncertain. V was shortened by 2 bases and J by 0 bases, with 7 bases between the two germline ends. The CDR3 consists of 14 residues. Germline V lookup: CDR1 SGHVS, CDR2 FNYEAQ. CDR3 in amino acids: CASSLNTNQETQYF. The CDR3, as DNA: TGTGCCAGCAGCTTAAATACCAACCAAGAGACCCAGTACTTC.

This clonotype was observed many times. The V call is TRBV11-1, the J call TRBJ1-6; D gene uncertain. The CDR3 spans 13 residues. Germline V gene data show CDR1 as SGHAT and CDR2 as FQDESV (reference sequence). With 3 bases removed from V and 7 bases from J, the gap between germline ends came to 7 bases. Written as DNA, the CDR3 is TGTGCCAGCAGCTTTGGAGCGAATTCACCCCTCCACTTT. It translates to CASSFGANSPLHF.

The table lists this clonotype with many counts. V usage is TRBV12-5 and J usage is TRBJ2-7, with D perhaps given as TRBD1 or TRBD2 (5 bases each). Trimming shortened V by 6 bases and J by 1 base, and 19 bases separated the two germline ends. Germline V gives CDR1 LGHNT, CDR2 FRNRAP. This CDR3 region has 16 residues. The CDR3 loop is CASGPWGTTGSYEQYF. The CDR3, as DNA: TGTGCTAGTGGACCCTGGGGGACGACTGGGTCCTACGAGCAGTACTTC. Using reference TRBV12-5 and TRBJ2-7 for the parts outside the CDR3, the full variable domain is DARVTQTPRHKVTEMGQEVTMRCQPILGHNTVFWYRQTMMQGLELLAYFRNRAPLDDSGMPKDRFSAEMPDATLATLKIQPSEPRDSAVYFCASGPWGTTGSYEQYFGPGTRLTVT.

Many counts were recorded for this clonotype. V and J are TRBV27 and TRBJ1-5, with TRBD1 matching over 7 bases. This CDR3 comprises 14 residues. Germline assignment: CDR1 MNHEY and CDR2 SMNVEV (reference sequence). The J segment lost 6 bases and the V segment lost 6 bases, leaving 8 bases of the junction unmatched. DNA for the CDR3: TGTGCCAGCAGCCCAAAAGGGGGCCCTCAGCCCCAGCATTTT. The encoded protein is CASSPKGGPQPQHF.

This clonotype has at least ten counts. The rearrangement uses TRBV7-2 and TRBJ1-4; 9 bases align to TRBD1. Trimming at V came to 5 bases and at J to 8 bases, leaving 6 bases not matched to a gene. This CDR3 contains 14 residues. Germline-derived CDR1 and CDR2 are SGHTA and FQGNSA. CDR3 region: CASSQDRGGEKLFF. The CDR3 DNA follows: TGTGCCAGCAGCCAGGACAGGGGAGGGGAAAAACTGTTTTTT.

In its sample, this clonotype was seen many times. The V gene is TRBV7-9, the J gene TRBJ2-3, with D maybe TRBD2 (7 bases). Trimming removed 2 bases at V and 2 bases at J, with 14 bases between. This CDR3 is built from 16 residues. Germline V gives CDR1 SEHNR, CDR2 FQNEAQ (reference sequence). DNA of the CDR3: TGTGCCAGCAGCTTACGGGGGGCTCTAACCACAGATACGCAGTATTTT. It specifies CASSLRGALTTDTQYF.

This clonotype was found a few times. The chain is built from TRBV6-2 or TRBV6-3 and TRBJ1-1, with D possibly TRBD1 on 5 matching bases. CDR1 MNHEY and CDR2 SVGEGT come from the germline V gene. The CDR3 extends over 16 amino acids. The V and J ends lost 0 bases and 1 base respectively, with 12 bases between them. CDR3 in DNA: TGTGCCAGCAGTTACTCTCCAGGGTGGGCGAACACTGAAGCTTTCTTT. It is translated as CASSYSPGWANTEAFF.

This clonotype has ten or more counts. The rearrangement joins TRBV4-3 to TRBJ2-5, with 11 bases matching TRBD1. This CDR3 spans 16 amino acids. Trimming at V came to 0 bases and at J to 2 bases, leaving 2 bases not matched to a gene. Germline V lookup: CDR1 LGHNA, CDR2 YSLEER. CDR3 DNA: TGCGCCAGCAGCCAAGAGCGGGACAGGGGGCAAGAGACCCAGTACTTC. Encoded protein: CASSQERDRGQETQYF.

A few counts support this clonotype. CDR3 bases: TGTGCCAGCAGCGTCGACCCTGTTTCAGCCCTCAGCACAGATACGCAGTATTTT. Its protein is CASSVDPVSALSTDTQYF. The chain employs TRBV5-4 and TRBJ2-3; no reliable D call. V lost 4 bases, J lost 0 bases, and 21 bases lay in between. CDR1 is SGHNT, CDR2 YYREEE, per germline (reference sequence). CDR3 size: 18 residues.

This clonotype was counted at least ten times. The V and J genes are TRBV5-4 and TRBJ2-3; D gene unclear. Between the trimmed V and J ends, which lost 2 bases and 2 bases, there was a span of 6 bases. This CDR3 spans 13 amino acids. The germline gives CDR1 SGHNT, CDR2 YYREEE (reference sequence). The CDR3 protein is CASSLDPTDTQYF. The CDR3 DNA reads TGTGCCAGCAGCTTAGACCCCACAGATACGCAGTATTTT.

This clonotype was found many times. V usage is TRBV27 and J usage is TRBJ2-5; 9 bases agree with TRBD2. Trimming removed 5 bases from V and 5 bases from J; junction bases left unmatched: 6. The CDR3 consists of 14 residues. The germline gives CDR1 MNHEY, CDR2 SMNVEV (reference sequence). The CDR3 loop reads CASSPGLASETQYF. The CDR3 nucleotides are TGTGCCAGCAGTCCGGGACTAGCTAGCGAGACCCAGTACTTC.

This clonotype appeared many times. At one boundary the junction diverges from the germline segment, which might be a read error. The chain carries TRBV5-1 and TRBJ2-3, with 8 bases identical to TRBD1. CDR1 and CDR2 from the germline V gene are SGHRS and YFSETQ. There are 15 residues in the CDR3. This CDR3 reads CASSLDRASTDTQYF. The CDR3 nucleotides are TGCGCCAGCAGTTTGGACAGGGCCAGCACAGATACGCAGTATTTT. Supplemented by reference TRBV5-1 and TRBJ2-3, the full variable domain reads KAGVTQTPRYLIKTRGQQVTLSCSPISGHRSVSWYQQTPGQGLQFLFEYFSETQRNKGNFPGRFSGRQFSNSRSEMNVSTLELGDSALYLCASSLDRASTDTQYFGPGTRLTVL.

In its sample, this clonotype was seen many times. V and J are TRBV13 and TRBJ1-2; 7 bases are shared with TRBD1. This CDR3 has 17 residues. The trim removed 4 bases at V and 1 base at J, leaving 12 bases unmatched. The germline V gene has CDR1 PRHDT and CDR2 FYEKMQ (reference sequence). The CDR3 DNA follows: TGTGCCAGCAGCTCCCACGGGACAGCCACGATTAACTATGGCTACACCTTC. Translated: CASSSHGTATINYGYTF. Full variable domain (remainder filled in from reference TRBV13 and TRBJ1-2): AAGVIQSPRHLIKEKRETATLKCYPIPRHDTVYWYQQGPGQDPQFLISFYEKMQSDKGSIPDRFSAQQFSDYHSELNMSSLELGDSALYFCASSSHGTATINYGYTFGSGTRLTVV.

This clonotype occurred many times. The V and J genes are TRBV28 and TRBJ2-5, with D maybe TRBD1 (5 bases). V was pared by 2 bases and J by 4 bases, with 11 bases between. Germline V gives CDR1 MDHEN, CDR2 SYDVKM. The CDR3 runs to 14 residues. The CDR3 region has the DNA TGTGCCAGCAGTTTACAGGGTCAGGGAGAGACCCAGTACTTC. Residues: CASSLQGQGETQYF.

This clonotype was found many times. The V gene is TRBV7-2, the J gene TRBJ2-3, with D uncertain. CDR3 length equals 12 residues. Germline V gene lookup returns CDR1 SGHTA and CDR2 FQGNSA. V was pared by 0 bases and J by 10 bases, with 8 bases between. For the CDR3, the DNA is TGTGCCAGCAGCTTAGCAGTAGGGTCGCAGTATTTT. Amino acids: CASSLAVGSQYF.

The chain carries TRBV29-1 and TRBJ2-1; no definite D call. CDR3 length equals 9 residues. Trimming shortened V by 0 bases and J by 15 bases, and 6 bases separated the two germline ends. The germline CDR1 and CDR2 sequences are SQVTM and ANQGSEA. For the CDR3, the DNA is TGCAGCGTTGAAGATCCTCCGTTCTTC. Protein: CSVEDPPFF.

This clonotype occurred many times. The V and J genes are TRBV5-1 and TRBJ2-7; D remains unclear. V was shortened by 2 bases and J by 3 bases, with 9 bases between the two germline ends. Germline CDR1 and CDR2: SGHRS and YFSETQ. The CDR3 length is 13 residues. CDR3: CASSFRSGYEQYF. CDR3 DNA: TGCGCCAGCAGCTTTAGGTCGGGCTACGAGCAGTACTTC.

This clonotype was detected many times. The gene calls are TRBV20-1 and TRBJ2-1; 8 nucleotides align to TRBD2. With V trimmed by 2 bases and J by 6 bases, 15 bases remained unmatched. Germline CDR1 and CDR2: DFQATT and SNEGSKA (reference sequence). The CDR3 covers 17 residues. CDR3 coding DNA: TGCAGTGCTAGAATCGTCCCGAGGGGACTAGAAAGCAATGAGCAGTTCTTC. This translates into CSARIVPRGLESNEQFF.

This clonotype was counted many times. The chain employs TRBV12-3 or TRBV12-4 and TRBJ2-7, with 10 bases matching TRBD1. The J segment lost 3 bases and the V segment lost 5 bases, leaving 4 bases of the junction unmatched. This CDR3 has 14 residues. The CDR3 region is CASSPGQGDYEQYF. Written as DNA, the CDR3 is TGTGCCAGCAGTCCCGGACAGGGGGACTACGAGCAGTACTTC.

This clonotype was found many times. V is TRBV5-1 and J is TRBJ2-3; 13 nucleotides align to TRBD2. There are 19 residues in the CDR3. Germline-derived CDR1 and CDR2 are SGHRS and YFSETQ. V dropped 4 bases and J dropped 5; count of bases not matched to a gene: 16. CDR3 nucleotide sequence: TGCGCCAGCAGCCTTATGCCAGGACTAGCGGGGGCATCTGTAGATACGCAGTATTTT. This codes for CASSLMPGLAGASVDTQYF.

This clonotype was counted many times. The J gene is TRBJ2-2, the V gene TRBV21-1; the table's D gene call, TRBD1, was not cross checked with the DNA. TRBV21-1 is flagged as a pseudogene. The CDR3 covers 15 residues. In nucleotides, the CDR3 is TGTGCCAGCACCGGGACAGGGATTAAAGACGGGGAGCTGTTTTTT. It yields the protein CASTGTGIKDGELFF.

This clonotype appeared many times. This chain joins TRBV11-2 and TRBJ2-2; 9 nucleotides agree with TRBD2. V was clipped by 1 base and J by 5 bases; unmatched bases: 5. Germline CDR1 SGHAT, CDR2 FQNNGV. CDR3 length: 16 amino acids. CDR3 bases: TGTGCCAGCAGCTTAGGGATTAGCGGGGGAACCGGGGAGCTGTTTTTT. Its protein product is CASSLGISGGTGELFF.

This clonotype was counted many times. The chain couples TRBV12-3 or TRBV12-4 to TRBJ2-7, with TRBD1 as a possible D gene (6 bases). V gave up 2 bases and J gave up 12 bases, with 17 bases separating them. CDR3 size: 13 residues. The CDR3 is CASSLRQVVRLYF. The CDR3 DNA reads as TGTGCCAGCAGTTTAAGACAGGTTGTTAGATTGTACTTC.